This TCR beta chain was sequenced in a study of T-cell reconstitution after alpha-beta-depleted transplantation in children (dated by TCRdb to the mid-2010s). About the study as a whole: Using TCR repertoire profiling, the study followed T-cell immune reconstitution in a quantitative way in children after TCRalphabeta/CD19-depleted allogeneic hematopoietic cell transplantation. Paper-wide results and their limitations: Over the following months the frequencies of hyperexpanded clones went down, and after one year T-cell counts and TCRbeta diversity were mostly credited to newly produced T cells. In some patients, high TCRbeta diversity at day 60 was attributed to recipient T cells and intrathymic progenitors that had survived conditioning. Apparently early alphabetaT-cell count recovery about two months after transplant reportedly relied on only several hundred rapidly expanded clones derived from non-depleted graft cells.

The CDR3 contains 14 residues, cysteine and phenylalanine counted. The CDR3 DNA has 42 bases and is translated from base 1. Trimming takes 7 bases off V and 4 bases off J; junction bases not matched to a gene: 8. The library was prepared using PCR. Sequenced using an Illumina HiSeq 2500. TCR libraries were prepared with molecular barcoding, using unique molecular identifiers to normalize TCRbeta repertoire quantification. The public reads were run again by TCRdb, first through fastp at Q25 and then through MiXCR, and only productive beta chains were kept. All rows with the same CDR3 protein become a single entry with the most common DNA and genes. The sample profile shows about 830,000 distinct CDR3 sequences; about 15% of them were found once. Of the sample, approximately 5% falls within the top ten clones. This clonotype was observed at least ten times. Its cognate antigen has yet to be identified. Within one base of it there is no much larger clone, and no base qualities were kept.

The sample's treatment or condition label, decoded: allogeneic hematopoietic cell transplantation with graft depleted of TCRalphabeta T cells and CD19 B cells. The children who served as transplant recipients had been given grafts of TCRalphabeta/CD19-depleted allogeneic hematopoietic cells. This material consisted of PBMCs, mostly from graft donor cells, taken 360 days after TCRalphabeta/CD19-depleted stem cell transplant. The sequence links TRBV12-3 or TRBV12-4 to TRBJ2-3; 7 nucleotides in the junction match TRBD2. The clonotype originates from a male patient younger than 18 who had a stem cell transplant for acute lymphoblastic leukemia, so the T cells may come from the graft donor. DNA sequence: TGTGCCAGCACCCTAGGGAGGGCCGCAGATACGCAGTATTTT. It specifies CASTLGRAADTQYF.